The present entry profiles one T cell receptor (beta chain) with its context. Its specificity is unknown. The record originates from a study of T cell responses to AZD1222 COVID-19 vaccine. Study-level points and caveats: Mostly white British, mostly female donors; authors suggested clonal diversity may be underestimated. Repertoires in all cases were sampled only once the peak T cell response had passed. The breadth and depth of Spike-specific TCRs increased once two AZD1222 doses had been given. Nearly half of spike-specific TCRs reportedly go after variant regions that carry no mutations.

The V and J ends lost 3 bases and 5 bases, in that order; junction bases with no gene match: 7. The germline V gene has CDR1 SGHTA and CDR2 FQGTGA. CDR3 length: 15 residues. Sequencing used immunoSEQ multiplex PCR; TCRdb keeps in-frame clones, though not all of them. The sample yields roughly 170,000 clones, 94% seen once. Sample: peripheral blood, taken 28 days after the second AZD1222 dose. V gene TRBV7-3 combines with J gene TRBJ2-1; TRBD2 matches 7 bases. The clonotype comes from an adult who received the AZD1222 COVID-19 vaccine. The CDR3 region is CASSFTGTINNEQFF. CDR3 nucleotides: TGTGCCAGCAGCTTCACCGGGACTATAAACAATGAGCAGTTCTTC.